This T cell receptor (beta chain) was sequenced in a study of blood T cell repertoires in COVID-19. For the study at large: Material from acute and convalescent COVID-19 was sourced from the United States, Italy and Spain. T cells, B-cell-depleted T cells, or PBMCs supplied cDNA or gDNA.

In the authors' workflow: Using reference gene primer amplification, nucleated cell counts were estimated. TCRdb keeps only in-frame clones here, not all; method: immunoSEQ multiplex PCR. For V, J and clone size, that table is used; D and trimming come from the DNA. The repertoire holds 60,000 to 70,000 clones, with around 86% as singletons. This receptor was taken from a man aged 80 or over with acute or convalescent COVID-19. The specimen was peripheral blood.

The CDR3 DNA reads as TGTGCCAGCAGCTTAGCTGTCGGGAGGGCTGGCGAGCAGTACTTC. Protein product: CASSLAVGRAGEQYF. The chain couples TRBV7-2 to TRBJ2-7; TRBD2 aligns across 8 bases. The germline V gene has CDR1 SGHTA and CDR2 FQGNSA. This CDR3 comprises 15 residues. Trimming at V came to 0 bases and at J to 6 bases, leaving 7 bases not matched to a gene.